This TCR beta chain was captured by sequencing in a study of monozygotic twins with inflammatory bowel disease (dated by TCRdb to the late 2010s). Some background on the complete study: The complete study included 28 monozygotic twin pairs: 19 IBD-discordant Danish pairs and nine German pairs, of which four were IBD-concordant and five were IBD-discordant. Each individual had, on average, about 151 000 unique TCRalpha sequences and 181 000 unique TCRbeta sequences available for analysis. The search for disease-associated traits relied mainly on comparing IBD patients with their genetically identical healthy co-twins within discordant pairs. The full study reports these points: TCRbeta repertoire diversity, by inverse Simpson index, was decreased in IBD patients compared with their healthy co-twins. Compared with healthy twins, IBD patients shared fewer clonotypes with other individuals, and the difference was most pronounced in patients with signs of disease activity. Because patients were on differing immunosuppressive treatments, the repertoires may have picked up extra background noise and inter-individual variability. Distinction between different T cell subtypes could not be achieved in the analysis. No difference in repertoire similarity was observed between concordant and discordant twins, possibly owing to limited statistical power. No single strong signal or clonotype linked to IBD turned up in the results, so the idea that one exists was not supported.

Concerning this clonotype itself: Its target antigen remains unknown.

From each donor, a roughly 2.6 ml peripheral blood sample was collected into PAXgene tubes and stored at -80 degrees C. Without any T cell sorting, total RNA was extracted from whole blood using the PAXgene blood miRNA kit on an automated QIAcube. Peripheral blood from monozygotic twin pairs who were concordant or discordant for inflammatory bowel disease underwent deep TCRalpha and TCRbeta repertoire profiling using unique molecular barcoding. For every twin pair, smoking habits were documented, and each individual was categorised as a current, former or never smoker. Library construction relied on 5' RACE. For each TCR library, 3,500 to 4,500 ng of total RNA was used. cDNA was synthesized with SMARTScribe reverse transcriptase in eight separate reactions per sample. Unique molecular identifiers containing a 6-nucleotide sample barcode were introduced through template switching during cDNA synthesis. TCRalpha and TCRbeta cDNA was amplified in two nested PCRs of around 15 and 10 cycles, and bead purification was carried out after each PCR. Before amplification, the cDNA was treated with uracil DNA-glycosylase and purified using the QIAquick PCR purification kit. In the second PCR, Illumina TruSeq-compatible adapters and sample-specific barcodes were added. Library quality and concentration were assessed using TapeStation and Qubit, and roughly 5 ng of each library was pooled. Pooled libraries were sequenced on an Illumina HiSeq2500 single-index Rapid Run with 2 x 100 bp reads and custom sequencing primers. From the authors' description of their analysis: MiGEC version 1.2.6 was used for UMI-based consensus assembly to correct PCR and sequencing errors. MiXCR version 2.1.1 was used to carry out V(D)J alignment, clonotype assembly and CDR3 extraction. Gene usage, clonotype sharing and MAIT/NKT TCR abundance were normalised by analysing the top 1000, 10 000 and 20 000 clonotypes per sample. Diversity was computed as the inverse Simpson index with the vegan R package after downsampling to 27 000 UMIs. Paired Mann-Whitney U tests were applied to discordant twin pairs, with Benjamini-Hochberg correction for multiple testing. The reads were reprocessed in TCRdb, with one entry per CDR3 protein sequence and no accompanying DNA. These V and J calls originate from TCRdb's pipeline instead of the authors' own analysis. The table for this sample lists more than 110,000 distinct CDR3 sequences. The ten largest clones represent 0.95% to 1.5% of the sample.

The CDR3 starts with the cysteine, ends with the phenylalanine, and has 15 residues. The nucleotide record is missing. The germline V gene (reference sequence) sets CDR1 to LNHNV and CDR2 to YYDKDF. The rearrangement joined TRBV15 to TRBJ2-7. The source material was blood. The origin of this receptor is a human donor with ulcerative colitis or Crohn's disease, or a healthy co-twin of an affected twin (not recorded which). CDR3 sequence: CATSRDQGSSYEQYF.